The 31 T cell receptor beta chains in this list originate from one sample, sequenced in a study of shared clonotypes between healthy human individuals. The assay was immunoSEQ multiplex PCR, and TCRdb's table has in-frame clones only and misses some. Of approximately 740,000 clones detected, around two thirds appear once; the ten largest clones hold over 1.5%. The sequencing sample was made of memory CD4+ T cells sorted from blood. The subset was: CD45RA-negative fraction. The receptor set was obtained from a woman under 40 in good health.

This sequence joins TRBV9 and TRBJ2-1; no clear D gene. This CDR3 is 13 amino acids long. Trimming took 4 bases from V and 8 from J, leaving 13 bases between them. Germline CDR1 and CDR2: SGDLS and YYNGEE. CDR3 DNA: TGTGCCAGCAGCTTCTTTACTACGGATGAGCAGTTCTTC. This encodes CASSFFTTDEQFF.

The V call is TRBV5-1, the J call TRBJ1-1; tentative D call: TRBD1 (5 bases). The V end was cut by 8 bases, the J end by 1 base, with 12 bases between. In germline, CDR1 is SGHRS, CDR2 YFSETQ. The CDR3 runs 13 residues. CDR3 in amino acids: CASNRKPNTEAFF. CDR3 coding DNA: TGCGCCAGTAACAGGAAACCGAACACTGAAGCTTTCTTT.

The chain carries TRBV14 and TRBJ1-5; 9 nucleotides line up with TRBD1. The CDR3 is 20 amino acids. CDR1 is SGHDN, CDR2 FVKESK, per germline. V lost 3 bases and J lost 3; bases outside the gene matches: 18. Written as DNA, the CDR3 is TGTGCCAGCAGCCAGGGGCTTGCGGACAGGGGTGGTAAGGACAATCAGCCCCAGCATTTT. It specifies CASSQGLADRGGKDNQPQHF.

V gene TRBV29-1 combines with J gene TRBJ2-5; TRBD1 is a possible D gene (6 bases). The DNA end is more similar to TRBJ2-7, so the J call may be wrong. The CDR3 length is 12 residues. Germline lookup yields CDR1 SQVTM and CDR2 ANQGSEA. The CDR3 is CSVSTGPYEQYF. The CDR3, as DNA: TGCAGCGTTTCCACAGGGCCCTACGAGCAGTACTTC.

The chain joins TRBV6-5 to TRBJ2-7; no reliable D call. Trimming left V 4 bases short and J 3 bases short, with 10 bases between. The germline V gene encodes CDR1 MNHEY and CDR2 SVGAGI. CDR3 size: 13 residues. CDR3 in DNA: TGTGCCAGCAGTTTGGACGGTGACTACGAGCAGTACTTC. Translation gives CASSLDGDYEQYF.

The chain recombines TRBV5-1 with TRBJ2-7; no definite D call. Germline CDR1 SGHRS, CDR2 YFSETQ. Between the trimmed V and J ends, which lost 9 bases and 0 bases, there was a span of 13 bases. CDR3 length: 13 residues. The CDR3 loop reads CAIATEDSYEQYF. CDR3 nucleotide sequence: TGCGCCATCGCTACTGAAGACTCCTACGAGCAGTACTTC.

V and J are TRBV7-9 and TRBJ2-3; D is unresolved. V lost 1 base and J lost 2, with 13 bases in between. There are 16 residues in the CDR3. CDR1 is SEHNR and CDR2 is FQNEAQ in the germline V gene (reference sequence). The chain's CDR3 is CASSLVPGGLTDTQYF. The CDR3 nucleotides read TGTGCCAGCAGCTTAGTGCCCGGCGGCCTCACAGATACGCAGTATTTT.

The rearrangement links TRBV5-1 to TRBJ1-3; D unresolved. The V gene lost 7 bases and the J gene lost 0 bases, with 11 bases spanning the gap. Looked up from germline, CDR1 is SGHRS and CDR2 is YFSETQ. This CDR3 region has 14 residues. CDR3 amino acids: CASSPSLSGNTIYF. CDR3 bases: TGCGCCAGCTCGCCCAGCCTCTCTGGAAACACCATATATTTT.

The rearrangement uses TRBV11-2 and TRBJ1-2; D is unclear. Germline values: CDR1 SGHAT, CDR2 FQNNGV. The CDR3 consists of 14 residues. V gave up 0 bases and J gave up 2 bases, with 7 bases separating them. The chain's CDR3 is CASSLEVTNYGYTF. For the CDR3, the DNA is TGTGCCAGCAGCTTAGAGGTCACCAACTATGGCTACACCTTC.

The CDR3 coding sequence is TGTGCCTGGACTTCAGGGGCAGGCTACAATGAGCAGTTCTTC. Amino acid sequence: CAWTSGAGYNEQFF. V and J are TRBV30 and TRBJ2-1; tentatively, D is TRBD1 (6 bases). This CDR3 spans 14 amino acids. The germline CDR1 and CDR2 sequences are GTSNPN and SVGIG (reference sequence). V was pared by 4 bases and J by 3 bases, with 13 bases between.

For this clone: In the same sample, other DNA sequences code for this CDR3. This rearrangement joins TRBV6-6 to TRBJ1-5; D not resolved. The CDR3 is made up of 12 amino acids. CDR1 MNHNY and CDR2 SVGAGI come from the germline V gene (reference sequence). V was pared by 6 bases and J by 1 base, with 4 bases between. CDR3 region: CASRGSNQPQHF. Written as DNA, the CDR3 is TGTGCCAGCAGAGGAAGCAATCAGCCCCAGCATTTT.

DNA of the CDR3: TGTGCCAGCAGCTTACAGACTCATGGTAACGAGCAGTACTTC. Amino acid sequence: CASSLQTHGNEQYF. The chain combines TRBV7-9 with TRBJ2-7; no clear D. V was trimmed by 2 bases and J by 5 bases, leaving 13 bases between them. There are 14 residues in the CDR3. From germline, CDR1 is SEHNR and CDR2 FQNEAQ (reference sequence).

The DNA of the CDR3 is TGCGCCAGCAGCTCGGGACAGGTTGATGAAAAACTGTTTTTT. Translated: CASSSGQVDEKLFF. The chain couples TRBV5-1 to TRBJ1-4; 8 bases line up with TRBD1. The CDR3 is 14 amino acids. V trimming: 3 bases; J trimming: 6 bases; junction bases outside the gene matches: 4. Germline V gene data show CDR1 as SGHRS and CDR2 as YFSETQ.

The rearrangement links TRBV19 to TRBJ2-7, with D perhaps matching TRBD2 (6 bases). Trimming left V 3 bases short and J 3 bases short, with 12 bases between. Germline V CDR1 and CDR2: LNHDA, SQIVND (reference sequence). CDR3 length: 14 amino acids. CDR3: CASSMVASVYEQYF. The CDR3 DNA reads TGTGCCAGTAGTATGGTTGCTAGCGTCTACGAGCAGTACTTC.

The rearrangement joins TRBV2 to TRBJ1-1; TRBD1 matches at 7 bases. Germline trimming cut 7 bases from V and 5 bases from J; bases unmatched to any gene: 7. The CDR3 has 13 residues. Per the germline V gene, CDR1 is SNHLY and CDR2 is FYNNEI. The CDR3 DNA sequence: TGTGCCAGCACTTTGACAGGGAAGACTGAAGCTTTCTTT. Translating it yields CASTLTGKTEAFF.

V gene TRBV28 combines with J gene TRBJ2-7; tentatively, D is TRBD2 (6 bases). In germline, CDR1 is MDHEN, CDR2 SYDVKM. V shed 5 bases and J shed 2 bases, with 16 bases lying between them. The CDR3 has 15 residues. DNA for the CDR3: TGTGCCAGCAGTCGAACGGGACTGTCAACCTACGAGCAGTACTTC. Its protein is CASSRTGLSTYEQYF.

There are many counts of this clone. The CDR3 reads CASSIGQGDDTQYF. Written as DNA, the CDR3 is TGTGCCAGTAGTATAGGGCAGGGGGACGATACGCAGTATTTT. The chain couples TRBV19 to TRBJ2-3, with 7 positions matching TRBD1. V trimming: 1 base; J trimming: 6 bases; junction bases outside the gene matches: 4. Germline CDR1 is LNHDA and CDR2 is SQIVND (reference sequence). This CDR3 has 14 amino acids. The full variable domain, with the rest looked up from reference TRBV19 and TRBJ2-3, is DGGITQSPKYLFRKEGQNVTLSCEQNLNHDAMYWYRQDPGQGLRLIYYSQIVNDFQKGDIAEGYSVSREKKESFPLTVTSAQKNPTAFYLCASSIGQGDDTQYFGPGTRLTVL.

The V and J genes are TRBV2 and TRBJ2-7; D ambiguous. CDR1 and CDR2 from the germline V gene are SNHLY and FYNNEI. CDR3 length: 11 residues. V dropped 3 bases and J dropped 6 bases, with 6 bases sitting between them. The CDR3, as DNA: TGTGCCAGCAGTGATTTTGGCGAGCAGTACTTC. This encodes CASSDFGEQYF. The full variable domain, with the rest looked up from reference TRBV2 and TRBJ2-7, is EPEVTQTPSHQVTQMGQEVILRCVPISNHLYFYWYRQILGQKVEFLVSFYNNEISEKSEIFDDQFSVERPDGSNFTLKIRSTKLEDSAMYFCASSDFGEQYFGPGTRLTVT.

The J gene is TRBJ2-5, the V gene TRBV19; TRBD2 might be the D (6 bases). The CDR3 covers 14 residues. Germline CDR1 LNHDA, CDR2 SQIVND (reference sequence). The ends were cut back, 3 bases at V and 4 bases at J, with 12 bases in the middle. The CDR3, as DNA: TGTGCCAGTAGTATCGGGCGGGGCCGAGAGACCCAGTACTTC. Its protein is CASSIGRGRETQYF.

The chain employs TRBV7-2 and TRBJ1-1; TRBD1 is a possible D gene (6 bases). The V gene lost 5 bases and the J gene lost 11 bases, with 15 bases spanning the gap. Germline V lookup: CDR1 SGHTA, CDR2 FQGNSA. This CDR3 is 12 amino acids long. The CDR3 bases are TGTGCCAGCAGCCTAAGGGGGAAAGGGGCTTTCTTT. Protein product: CASSLRGKGAFF. Supplemented by reference TRBV7-2 and TRBJ1-1, the full variable domain reads GAGVSQSPSNKVTEKGKDVELRCDPISGHTALYWYRQSLGQGLEFLIYFQGNSAPDKSGLPSDRFSAERTGGSVSTLTIQRTQQEDSAVYLCASSLRGKGAFFGQGTRLTVV.

About this clone itself: With a much larger clone just one base away, this may be a read error. Additional DNA sequences in this sample encode the identical CDR3. J is TRBJ1-1 and V is TRBV11-2, with D possibly matching TRBD1 (6 bases). The germline CDR1 and CDR2 sequences are SGHAT and FQNNGV. The CDR3 runs 13 residues. V was trimmed by 4 bases and J by 3 bases, leaving 9 bases between them. This chain's CDR3 is CASSSQGDTEAFF. The CDR3 nucleotides read TGTGCCAGCAGCTCACAGGGAGACACTGAAGCTTTCTTT.

The table lists this clone with a count of one. The gene calls are TRBV7-3 and TRBJ2-3; D remains ambiguous. In germline, CDR1 is SGHTA, CDR2 FQGTGA. The length of the CDR3 is 15 residues. Trimming stripped 1 base from V and 4 bases from J, with 12 bases between. The CDR3 DNA reads as TGTGCCAGCAGCTTAAACCCGGCCGTCGCAGATACGCAGTATTTT. Translation gives CASSLNPAVADTQYF.

The chain joins TRBV4-1 to TRBJ2-5; D perhaps matches TRBD2 (6 bases). The J call may be wrong; the DNA end is better matched by TRBJ2-7. CDR3 length: 16 amino acids. Germline CDR1 reads MGHRA; CDR2 reads YSYEKL. The CDR3 nucleotides read TGCGCCAGCAGCCAAGCGACGGGAGAACGTGGGTACGAGCAGTACTTC. Translation: CASSQATGERGYEQYF.

The rearrangement links TRBV19 to TRBJ2-7; 7 nucleotides match TRBD1. Germline V CDR1 and CDR2: LNHDA, SQIVND (reference sequence). Unmatched junction bases numbered 10, after V lost 4 bases and J lost 1 base. This CDR3 region has 16 residues. CDR3 residues: CASSKDRDGESYEQYF. The CDR3, as DNA: TGTGCCAGTAGTAAAGACAGGGATGGGGAATCCTACGAGCAGTACTTC.

The chain employs TRBV30 and TRBJ2-7; D gene ambiguous. Germline V gives CDR1 GTSNPN, CDR2 SVGIG (reference sequence). This CDR3 is 12 amino acids long. The ends were cut back, 3 bases at V and 3 bases at J, with 9 bases in the middle. The CDR3 DNA follows: TGTGCCTGGAGCTTTGGTGGCTACGAGCAGTACTTC. Its translation: CAWSFGGYEQYF.

The genes are TRBV28 and TRBJ1-5; a possible D gene is TRBD1 (5 bases). This CDR3 comprises 14 residues. Germline V gene data show CDR1 as MDHEN and CDR2 as SYDVKM. V was pared by 6 bases and J by 2 bases, with 11 bases between. The CDR3 spells CASRRQGGNQPQHF. The CDR3 bases are TGTGCCAGCAGAAGACAAGGGGGCAATCAGCCCCAGCATTTT. The complete variable domain, with remaining parts taken from reference TRBV28 and TRBJ1-5, reads DVKVTQSSRYLVKRTGEKVFLECVQDMDHENMFWYRQDPGLGLRLIYFSYDVKMKEKGDIPEGYSVSREKKERFSLILESASTNQTSMYLCASRRQGGNQPQHFGDGTRLSIL.

Notes on this clone: A read error may explain this, as a much larger clone is one base away. This chain joins TRBV7-7 and TRBJ1-1; D gene uncertain. The CDR3 runs 13 residues. The ends were cut back, 2 bases at V and 1 base at J, with 5 bases in the middle. Germline V gives CDR1 SSHAT, CDR2 FNYEAQ (reference sequence). The CDR3 loop reads CASSLTGNTEAFF. The CDR3, as DNA: TGTGCCAGCAGCTTAACCGGGAACACTGAAGCTTTCTTT.

This clone was counted a single time. CDR3 DNA sequence: TGTGCCAGCAGCCCTAGAAAACTAGCGGGAGAGGGTGAGACCCAGTACTTC. Its translation: CASSPRKLAGEGETQYF. V usage is TRBV9 and J usage is TRBJ2-5; 11 bases agree with TRBD2. V gave up 4 bases and J gave up 5 bases; unmatched junction bases: 13. CDR1 is SGDLS, CDR2 YYNGEE, per germline. CDR3 length: 17 amino acids.

The chain uses TRBV2 and TRBJ2-1, with TRBD1 matching over 8 bases. Germline CDR1 SNHLY, CDR2 FYNNEI. The CDR3 contains 15 residues. Trimming at V came to 6 bases and at J to 7 bases, leaving 11 bases not matched to a gene. CDR3 region: CASRRGGTGSNEQFF. The CDR3 DNA follows: TGTGCCAGCAGGAGGGGCGGGACAGGTAGTAATGAGCAGTTCTTC.

J is TRBJ2-3 and V is TRBV7-3; D remains unclear. This CDR3 spans 12 amino acids. The V end was cut by 4 bases, the J end by 5 bases, with 7 bases between. The germline V gene has CDR1 SGHTA and CDR2 FQGTGA. CDR3 loop: CASSSNEDTQYF. Here the CDR3 DNA reads TGTGCCAGCAGCTCTAATGAAGATACGCAGTATTTT.

This clone was counted only a few times. The chain couples TRBV28 to TRBJ2-3, with TRBD1 identical over 7 bases. This CDR3 comprises 15 residues. With 7 bases clipped from V and 2 bases from J, the junction kept 9 bases outside the gene matches. Germline V gene lookup returns CDR1 MDHEN and CDR2 SYDVKM. The CDR3 sequence is CASKPDRDDTDTQYF. CDR3 DNA: TGTGCCAGCAAGCCCGACAGGGACGACACAGATACGCAGTATTTT.